These T cell receptor beta chains were read from a single sample in a study of blood T cell repertoires in COVID-19. Method: immunoSEQ multiplex PCR; TCRdb's copy keeps in-frame clones and lacks some. The sample shows more than 200,000 clones, approximately 82% of them seen only once. The sequencing input was peripheral blood. The receptors were sampled from a woman in her forties or fifties with acute or convalescent COVID-19. CDR3s include the opening cysteine and the closing phenylalanine or tryptophan. Fields, in order: clone size, V gene, D gene, J gene, CDR3 protein, CDR3 DNA. D genes are given only for firm matches. Clone size, where shown, is once, few, many, or a class for clones that have expanded.

-,TRBV4-2,TRBD1,TRBJ1-2,CASSEAGGIEGYTF,TGTGCCAGCAGCGAAGCAGGGGGCATAGAGGGCTACACCTTC
-,TRBV7-2,-,TRBJ1-1,CASKRQPNTEAFF,TGTGCCAGCAAAAGACAGCCTAACACTGAAGCTTTCTTT
once,TRBV10-3,-,TRBJ1-1,CAIRTGTPNTEAFF,TGTGCCATCAGGACCGGGACACCAAACACTGAAGCTTTCTTT
-,TRBV19,-,TRBJ2-7,CASSTSHRFYEQYF,TGTGCCAGTAGTACTTCGCACAGGTTCTACGAGCAGTACTTC
-,TRBV7-2,TRBD2,TRBJ2-7,CASSRGLGSSYEQYF,TGTGCCAGCAGCCGGGGACTAGGGAGCTCCTACGAGCAGTACTTC
-,TRBV30,-,TRBJ1-2,CARRENYGYTF,TGTGCCCGGAGGGAGAACTATGGCTACACCTTC
-,TRBV18,TRBD1,TRBJ1-1,CASSLRTGNTEAFF,TGTGCCAGCTCACTACGGACAGGGAACACTGAAGCTTTCTTT
-,TRBV10-3,-,TRBJ1-5,CAISVGAHDNQPQHF,TGTGCCATCAGCGTTGGGGCCCACGACAATCAGCCCCAGCATTTT
-,TRBV10-1,-,TRBJ1-2,CASTNRADGNYGYTF,TGCGCCAGTACCAACAGGGCAGACGGGAACTATGGCTACACCTTC
-,TRBV5-1,TRBD1,TRBJ2-5,CASSRRTGFQETQYF,TGCGCCAGCAGCCGCCGGACAGGGTTCCAAGAGACCCAGTACTTC
once,TRBV18,TRBD1,TRBJ1-5,CASSPLDRGSDQPQHF,TGTGCCAGCTCACCACTTGACAGGGGATCAGATCAGCCCCAGCATTTT
-,TRBV19,-,TRBJ1-5,CASLGKGNSNQPQHF,TGTGCCAGCCTCGGCAAGGGGAATAGCAATCAGCCCCAGCATTTT
once,TRBV5-1,TRBD1,TRBJ2-3,CASSSRGQGDTQYF,TGCGCCAGCAGCAGTAGGGGACAGGGGGATACGCAGTATTTT
-,TRBV25-1,-,TRBJ2-7,CASSELDETATYEQYF,TGTGCCAGCAGTGAATTAGACGAGACTGCTACCTACGAGCAGTACTTC
-,TRBV5-1,-,TRBJ2-2,CASSFTGINTGELFF,TGCGCCAGCAGCTTTACAGGGATTAACACCGGGGAGCTGTTTTTT
-,TRBV5-1,TRBD1,TRBJ2-7,CASSSLPGGGTGGYEQYF,TGCGCCAGCAGCTCCCTCCCCGGCGGGGGGACAGGGGGCTACGAGCAGTACTTC
-,TRBV28,-,TRBJ1-2,CASSFGGAVGYGYTF,TGTGCCAGCAGTTTTGGAGGGGCAGTGGGGTATGGCTACACCTTC
-,TRBV5-1,-,TRBJ2-3,CASSLLTAKVGDTQYF,TGCGCCAGCAGCTTGCTGACAGCCAAGGTTGGAGATACGCAGTATTTT
-,TRBV27,TRBD1,TRBJ2-3,CASSFRTGVTDTQYF,TGTGCCAGCAGTTTCAGGACAGGTGTCACAGATACGCAGTATTTT
-,TRBV5-1,-,TRBJ2-7,CASSLDGQYEQYF,TGCGCCAGCAGCTTGGACGGACAATACGAGCAGTACTTC
once,TRBV5-1,TRBD2,TRBJ2-2,CASSLRAGASGELFF,TGCGCCAGCAGCTTGAGGGCGGGAGCATCAGGGGAGCTGTTTTTT
-,TRBV10-3,TRBD1,TRBJ1-1,CAIKDRVGDTEAFF,TGTGCCATCAAGGACAGGGTTGGGGACACTGAAGCTTTCTTT
-,TRBV12-5,-,TRBJ2-7,CASAVGSYEQYF,TGTGCTAGTGCCGTCGGCTCCTACGAGCAGTACTTC
once,TRBV6-5,TRBD2,TRBJ2-7,CASSSGTSGSYEQYF,TGTGCCAGCAGTTCCGGGACTAGCGGGAGCTACGAGCAGTACTTC
-,TRBV2,TRBD2,TRBJ2-7,CASSRTGTSDEQYF,TGTGCCAGCAGTCGAACCGGGACTAGTGACGAGCAGTACTTC
-,TRBV24-1,TRBD2,TRBJ2-1,CATSDGPILPSGRISYNEQFF,TGTGCCACCAGTGACGGCCCGATTCTCCCTAGCGGGAGAATATCATACAATGAGCAGTTCTTC
-,TRBV19,-,TRBJ2-3,CASRAITTDTQYF,TGTGCCAGTAGAGCGATAACCACAGATACGCAGTATTTT
-,TRBV28,TRBD1,TRBJ1-2,CASSLSLGAGGAYGYTF,TGTGCCAGCAGTCTATCCTTGGGGGCAGGGGGCGCTTATGGCTACACCTTC
-,TRBV10-3,TRBD1,TRBJ2-7,CAISGGTGASYEQYF,TGTGCCATCAGTGGAGGGACAGGGGCTTCTTATGAGCAGTACTTC
-,TRBV19,TRBD1,TRBJ2-2,CASSIGTGDAPGELFF,TGTGCCAGTAGTATCGGGACAGGGGACGCCCCCGGGGAGCTGTTTTTT
once,TRBV5-1,-,TRBJ2-2,CASSSGITGELFF,TGCGCCAGCAGCTCCGGGATCACCGGGGAGCTGTTTTTT
once,TRBV28,-,TRBJ2-4,CASSTPGATIQYF,TGTGCCAGCAGTACCCCAGGGGCGACAATTCAGTACTTC
-,TRBV10-1,-,TRBJ2-2,CASSESGLRGELFF,TGCGCCAGCAGTGAGTCGGGACTCCGGGGGGAGCTGTTTTTT
-,TRBV7-9,TRBD1,TRBJ1-1,CASSAARGQANTEAFF,TGTGCCAGCAGCGCCGCCCGAGGACAGGCGAACACTGAAGCTTTCTTT
-,TRBV5-4,-,TRBJ1-1,CASSLDRNTEAFF,TGTGCCAGCAGCCTAGACAGGAACACTGAAGCTTTCTTT
-,TRBV27,TRBD1,TRBJ1-2,CASRKQGGVYGYTF,TGTGCCAGCAGGAAACAGGGGGGAGTCTATGGCTACACCTTC
-,TRBV7-6,-,TRBJ2-3,CASSSRLTDTQYF,TGTGCCAGCAGCTCCCGACTTACAGATACGCAGTATTTT
-,TRBV18,TRBD1,TRBJ2-1,CASSPTRGSDNEQFF,TGTGCCAGCTCGCCCACCAGGGGGTCGGACAATGAGCAGTTCTTC
-,TRBV29-1,-,TRBJ1-2,CSVPPVGGFYGYTF,TGCAGCGTCCCCCCGGTAGGGGGATTCTATGGCTACACCTTC
-,TRBV7-9,TRBD1,TRBJ2-7,CASTFLQGAEDEQYF,TGTGCCAGCACCTTTTTACAGGGGGCGGAGGACGAGCAGTACTTC
-,TRBV7-2,TRBD2,TRBJ2-3,CASSPRLAGGVTDTQYF,TGTGCCAGCAGCCCGAGACTAGCGGGAGGAGTTACAGATACGCAGTATTTT
-,TRBV6-5,-,TRBJ1-1,CASSYGRATEAFF,TGTGCCAGCAGTTACGGCAGGGCAACTGAAGCTTTCTTT
-,TRBV3-1/TRBV3-2,-,TRBJ2-1,CASSPSGSRGNEQFF,TGTGCCAGCAGCCCTTCCGGGAGCCGGGGGAATGAGCAGTTCTTC
-,TRBV5-1,TRBD2,TRBJ2-7,CASSRATGTGGEQYF,TGCGCCAGCAGCCGCGCGACCGGGACGGGGGGCGAGCAGTACTTC
-,TRBV28,TRBD1,TRBJ2-4,CASSPWTGLLLLAKNIQYF,TGTGCCAGCAGTCCGTGGACAGGTCTGCTTCTTTTAGCCAAAAACATTCAGTACTTC
-,TRBV7-8,TRBD1,TRBJ1-2,CASSPSDREAGYTF,TGTGCCAGCAGCCCCTCTGACAGGGAGGCTGGCTACACCTTC
-,TRBV19,-,TRBJ2-3,CASSMGDWRSTDTQYF,TGTGCCAGTAGTATGGGGGACTGGAGGTCCACAGATACGCAGTATTTT
-,TRBV19,TRBD2,TRBJ2-1,CASSRLAGGYNEQFF,TGTGCCAGTAGTAGACTAGCGGGAGGATACAATGAGCAGTTCTTC
few,TRBV19,-,TRBJ2-7,CASSMVTQDEQYF,TGTGCCAGTAGTATGGTGACACAGGACGAGCAGTACTTC
-,TRBV6-5,-,TRBJ2-5,CASRGGRIPQETQYF,TGTGCCAGCAGGGGGGGGCGCATCCCCCAAGAGACCCAGTACTTC